Sequencing of this T cell receptor (beta chain) was carried out in a study of blood T cell repertoires in COVID-19. Study information: Sites across the United States, Italy and Spain contributed samples from acute and convalescent COVID-19.

Data came from immunoSEQ multiplex PCR; TCRdb stores just in-frame clones and leaves some out. The profile covers approximately 200,000 clones, with about nine tenths appearing a single time and 7.2% taken by the ten largest. V was clipped by 3 bases and J by 1 base; unmatched bases: 3. The CDR3 is 14 residues long. Germline V gene lookup returns CDR1 SGDLS and CDR2 YYNGEE. As for this clone: The same CDR3 also results from other DNA sequences found in this sample.

The V gene is TRBV9, the J gene TRBJ2-5; 7 nucleotides match TRBD1. Input material: PBMCs or T cells enriched from blood (not recorded which). The sequence was collected from a man younger than 40 in a cohort exposed to, infected with or recovered from COVID-19 (not recorded which). In DNA, the CDR3 is TGTGCCAGCAGCGCGACAGGGCGCCAAGAGACCCAGTACTTC. It encodes CASSATGRQETQYF.